This T cell receptor beta chain was profiled in a study of tumor-infiltrating lymphocytes in oesophageal squamous cell carcinoma. Per germline, CDR1 SGHAT and CDR2 FQNNGV. The CDR3 runs to 14 residues. J was trimmed by 4 bases and V by 5 bases; bases with no gene match: 5. One entry per CDR3 protein, called by TCRdb with MiXCR from the PCR reads. The top ten hold approximately 40% of the sample, which has 15,000 or so distinct CDR3 sequences, roughly 54% seen once. This rearrangement joins TRBV11-2 to TRBJ2-7; 10 bases agree with TRBD2. Sequences were obtained from esophageal tumor tissue. This receptor was identified in a female donor with esophageal squamous cell carcinoma. For the CDR3, the DNA is TGTGCCAGCAGCCTACTAGCGGGATGGTACGAGCAGTACTTC. Its translation is CASSLLAGWYEQYF.